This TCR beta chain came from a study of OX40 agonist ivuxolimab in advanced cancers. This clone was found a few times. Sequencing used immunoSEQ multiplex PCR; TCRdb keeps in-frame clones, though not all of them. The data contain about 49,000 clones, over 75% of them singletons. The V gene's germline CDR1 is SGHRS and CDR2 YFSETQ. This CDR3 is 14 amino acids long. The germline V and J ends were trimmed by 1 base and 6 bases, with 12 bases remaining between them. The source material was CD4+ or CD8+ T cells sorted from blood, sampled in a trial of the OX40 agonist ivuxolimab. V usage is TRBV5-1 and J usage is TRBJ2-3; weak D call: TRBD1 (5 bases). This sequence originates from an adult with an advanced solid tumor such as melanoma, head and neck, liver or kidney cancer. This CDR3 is CASSLIQVSDTQYF. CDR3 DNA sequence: TGCGCCAGCAGCTTGATACAGGTATCTGATACGCAGTATTTT.